Following are 6 T cell receptor beta chains from one sample sequenced in a study of identical twins. MiXCR, run by TCRdb on the 5' RACE reads, gives a single entry per CDR3 protein. The sample lists about 890,000 distinct CDR3 sequences; about 12% were seen once. This sample was also put to use in a study of yellow fever vaccine responses in identical twins.

Sequenced material: PBMCs. Receptor source: a woman younger than 35 in good health.

This clonotype was recorded a few times. The chain's CDR3 is CASSIRGTNEQFF. The CDR3 DNA sequence: TGTGCCAGCAGCATCAGGGGAACCAATGAGCAGTTCTTC. The V call is TRBV9, the J call TRBJ2-1; maybe TRBD1 (6 bases). This CDR3 region has 13 residues. CDR1 SGDLS and CDR2 YYNGEE come from the germline V gene. Trimming pared 4 bases from V and 6 bases from J, leaving 11 bases between.

This clonotype has at least ten counts. The chain has TRBV5-1 and TRBJ1-1; 8 nucleotides align to TRBD1. J lost 5 bases, V lost 0 bases, and 6 bases had no gene match. The CDR3 is made up of 15 amino acids. Per germline, CDR1 SGHRS and CDR2 YFSETQ. The CDR3 region is CASSLGQGLGTEAFF. The CDR3 DNA follows: TGCGCCAGCAGCTTGGGACAGGGGCTGGGAACTGAAGCTTTCTTT.

This clonotype showed up just a few times. The chain is built from TRBV6-1 and TRBJ1-1; D is unresolved. V shed 4 bases and J shed 1 base, with 10 bases lying between them. The germline V gene has CDR1 MNHNS and CDR2 SASEGT. The CDR3 totals 14 residues. The CDR3 is CASSGSTANTEAFF. The CDR3 nucleotides read TGTGCCAGCAGTGGGTCGACGGCGAACACTGAAGCTTTCTTT.

The gene calls are TRBV7-8 and TRBJ2-7; D is uncertain. The germline CDR1 and CDR2 sequences are SGHVS and FQNEAQ. V was cut by 0 bases and J by 4 bases, with 10 bases left in between. The CDR3 runs 14 residues. The CDR3 loop is CASSLALQIYEQYF. DNA for the CDR3: TGTGCCAGCAGCTTAGCGTTACAGATATACGAGCAGTACTTC. Based on the CDR3 plus reference TRBV7-8 and TRBJ2-7, the full variable domain is GAGVSQSPRYKVAKRGQDVALRCDPISGHVSLFWYQQALGQGPEFLTYFQNEAQLDKSGLPSDRFFAERPEGSVSTLKIQRTQQEDSAVYLCASSLALQIYEQYFGPGTRLTVT.

This clonotype was counted between two and nine times. The rearrangement joins TRBV5-1 to TRBJ2-7; D remains ambiguous. V was clipped by 4 bases and J by 9 bases, with 14 bases between them. Germline V gene data show CDR1 as SGHRS and CDR2 as YFSETQ. The length of the CDR3 is 12 residues. The CDR3 sequence: CASSGRTAAQYF. The CDR3 DNA reads TGCGCCAGCAGCGGACGGACCGCCGCGCAGTACTTC. The full variable domain, completed using reference TRBV5-1 and TRBJ2-7, is KAGVTQTPRYLIKTRGQQVTLSCSPISGHRSVSWYQQTPGQGLQFLFEYFSETQRNKGNFPGRFSGRQFSNSRSEMNVSTLELGDSALYLCASSGRTAAQYFGPGTRLTVT.

This clonotype has only a few counts. This rearrangement joins TRBV9 to TRBJ2-1; perhaps D is TRBD1 or TRBD2 (6 bases each). V lost 0 bases, J lost 7 bases, and 11 bases lay in between. The CDR3 is 14 amino acids. The germline CDR1 and CDR2 sequences are SGDLS and YYNGEE. The CDR3 DNA follows: TGTGCCAGCAGCGTAGCCCCGGGGGCTAATGAGCAGTTCTTC. Its protein is CASSVAPGANEQFF.